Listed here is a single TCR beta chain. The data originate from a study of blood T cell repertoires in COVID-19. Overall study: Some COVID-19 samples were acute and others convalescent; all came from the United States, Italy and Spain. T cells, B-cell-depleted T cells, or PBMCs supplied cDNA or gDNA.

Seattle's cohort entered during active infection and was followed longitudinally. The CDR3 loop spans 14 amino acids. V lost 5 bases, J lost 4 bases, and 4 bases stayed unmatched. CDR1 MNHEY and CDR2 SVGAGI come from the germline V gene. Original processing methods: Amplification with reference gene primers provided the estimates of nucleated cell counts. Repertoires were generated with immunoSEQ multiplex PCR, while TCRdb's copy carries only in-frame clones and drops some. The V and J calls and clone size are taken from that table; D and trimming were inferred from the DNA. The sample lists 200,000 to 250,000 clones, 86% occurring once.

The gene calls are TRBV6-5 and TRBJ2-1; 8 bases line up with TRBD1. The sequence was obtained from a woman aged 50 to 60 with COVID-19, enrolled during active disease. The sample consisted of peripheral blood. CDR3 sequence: CASSRDRTYNEQFF. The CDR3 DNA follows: TGTGCCAGCAGTCGGGACAGGACATACAATGAGCAGTTCTTC.